These T cell receptor beta chains were read from a single sample in a study of graft-versus-host responses after intestinal transplantation. Measured with immunoSEQ multiplex PCR; TCRdb has only the in-frame clones, and not every one. Among approximately 88,000 clones listed, less than 95% were seen once. These TCRs are of unknown antigen specificity. This specimen consisted of unstimulated CD4+ T cells sorted from spleen or lymph node cells, obtained before transplant. All receptors derive from a human donor who was the organ donor for an intestinal transplant. Each CDR3 is given with its conserved first and last residue. A D gene is named only where the DNA matches it firmly. A row's size may be missing; if present it is once, few, many or a size class.

D,J,size,V,DNA,CDR3
TRBD1,TRBJ1-6,once,TRBV10-3,TGTGCCATTTCTAAGTCTTACCGGGACAGGGATAATTCACCCCTCCACTTT,CAISKSYRDRDNSPLHF
NA,TRBJ1-1,NA,TRBV5-1,TGCGCCAGCAGCCCAACCAAGGGGCGTCCGTACACTGAAGCTTTCTTT,CASSPTKGRPYTEAFF
TRBD1,TRBJ1-5,NA,TRBV28,TGTGCCAGCAGTTCACAGGGGTATAGCAATCAGCCCCAGCATTTT,CASSSQGYSNQPQHF
NA,TRBJ2-2,NA,TRBV2,TGTGCCAGCTACGCGGACGTTTACACCGGGGAGCTGTTTTTT,CASYADVYTGELFF
TRBD2,TRBJ2-5,NA,TRBV6-5,TGTGCCAGCAGTTACTCCGGACTAGCGGGGACCCAGTACTTC,CASSYSGLAGTQYF
TRBD1,TRBJ1-6,NA,TRBV29-1,TGCAGCGTCCGGGGACAGTCTGATAATTCACCCCTCCACTTT,CSVRGQSDNSPLHF
NA,TRBJ2-1,NA,TRBV29-1,TGCAGCGTCGACACAGGGAATGAGCAGTTCTTC,CSVDTGNEQFF
NA,TRBJ1-2,NA,TRBV2,TGTGCCAGCAGTGAACGGGGAGACAGCTATGGCTACACCTTC,CASSERGDSYGYTF
NA,TRBJ2-5,NA,TRBV20-1,TGCAGTGCGGCCGGTGAGACCCAGTACTTC,CSAAGETQYF
NA,TRBJ2-1,NA,TRBV7-2,TGTGCCAGCAGCTCCTCCCCCTCGGAGCAGTTCTTC,CASSSSPSEQFF
TRBD1,TRBJ2-3,NA,TRBV11-3,TGTGCCAGCAGCCCAGGGGGCAACACAGATACGCAGTATTTT,CASSPGGNTDTQYF
NA,TRBJ2-5,NA,TRBV28,TGTGCCAGCAGTATTCCAGGGCAGCGGCAAGAGACCCAGTACTTC,CASSIPGQRQETQYF
NA,TRBJ1-2,NA,TRBV19,TGTGCCAGTACACCGACAGCGGCAGGCTATGGCTACACCTTC,CASTPTAAGYGYTF
NA,TRBJ1-6,NA,TRBV19,TGTGCCAGTACGCCAGGGATCTTAGGTTCACCCCTCCACTTT,CASTPGILGSPLHF
TRBD1,TRBJ2-7,NA,TRBV5-4,TGTGCCAGCAGCCTGGACAGGGTCTACGAGCAGTACTTC,CASSLDRVYEQYF
NA,TRBJ2-1,NA,TRBV11-3,TGTGCCAGCAGCTTATCGGGGTGGGGACGGAGCAATGAGCAGTTCTTC,CASSLSGWGRSNEQFF
NA,TRBJ1-1,NA,TRBV7-2,TGTGCCAGCAGCTTAGGAGGACAGCTGAACACTGAAGCTTTCTTT,CASSLGGQLNTEAFF
TRBD1,TRBJ2-4,once,TRBV5-1,TGCGCCAGCAGCTTACAGACAGGGGGCGCTGGGAACATTCAGTACTTC,CASSLQTGGAGNIQYF
NA,TRBJ2-3,NA,TRBV5-4,TGTGCCAGCAGCTTGACGCGACTTGGCACAGATACGCAGTATTTT,CASSLTRLGTDTQYF
NA,TRBJ2-7,NA,TRBV5-1,TGCGCCAGCAGCTTTCTCTACGGCTACGAGCAGTACTTC,CASSFLYGYEQYF